The entry below describes one T cell receptor beta chain. As yet, its antigen is unknown. These data originate in a study of OX40 agonist ivuxolimab in advanced cancers. Across the study: From roughly 20 to 85 years was the age range, with a mean of around 57 years, and nearly 85% were male. General study points: It was not determined which antigens were specifically recognized by the peripheral T cells that had undergone clonal expansion.

The table came from immunoSEQ multiplex PCR; TCRdb's copy has only in-frame clones and leaves some out. The sample holds some 51,000 clones, approximately 86% seen once. The CDR3 has 14 residues. Trimming at V came to 7 bases and at J to 2 bases, leaving 5 bases not matched to a gene. Germline V lookup: CDR1 SGHRS, CDR2 YFSETQ. The chain couples TRBV5-1 to TRBJ2-7, with 11 bases aligning to TRBD2. The specimen was CD4+ or CD8+ T cells sorted from blood, collected in a trial of the OX40 agonist ivuxolimab. The receptor was derived from an adult with an advanced solid tumor such as melanoma, head and neck, liver or kidney cancer. CDR3 amino acids: CASSTSGRAYEQYF. CDR3 in DNA: TGCGCCAGCTCAACTAGCGGGAGAGCCTACGAGCAGTACTTC.